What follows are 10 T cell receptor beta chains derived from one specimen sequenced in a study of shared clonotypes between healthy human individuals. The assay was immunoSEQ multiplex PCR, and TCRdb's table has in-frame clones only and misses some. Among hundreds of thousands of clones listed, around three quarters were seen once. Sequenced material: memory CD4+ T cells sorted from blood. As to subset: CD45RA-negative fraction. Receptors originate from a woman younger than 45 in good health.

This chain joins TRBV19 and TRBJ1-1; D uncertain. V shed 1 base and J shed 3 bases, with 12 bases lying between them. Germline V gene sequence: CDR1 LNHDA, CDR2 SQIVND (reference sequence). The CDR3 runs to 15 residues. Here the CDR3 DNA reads TGTGCCAGTAGTATAGCGGTTCGGGAATACACTGAAGCTTTCTTT. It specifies CASSIAVREYTEAFF.

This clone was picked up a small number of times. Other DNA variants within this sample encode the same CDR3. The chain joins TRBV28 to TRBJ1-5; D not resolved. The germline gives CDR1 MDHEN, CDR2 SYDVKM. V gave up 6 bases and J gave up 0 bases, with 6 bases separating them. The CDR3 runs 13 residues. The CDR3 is CASRPDSNQPQHF. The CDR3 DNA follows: TGTGCCAGCAGACCAGATAGCAATCAGCCCCAGCATTTT.

Here the CDR3 reads CASTKTTLQETQYF. CDR3 sequence (DNA): TGTGCCAGCACCAAGACAACTCTCCAAGAGACCCAGTACTTC. J is TRBJ2-5 and V is TRBV28, with no clear D. Germline V lookup: CDR1 MDHEN, CDR2 SYDVKM. This CDR3 has 14 residues. V was trimmed by 7 bases and J by 1 base, leaving 13 bases between them. Based on the CDR3 plus reference TRBV28 and TRBJ2-5, the full variable domain is DVKVTQSSRYLVKRTGEKVFLECVQDMDHENMFWYRQDPGLGLRLIYFSYDVKMKEKGDIPEGYSVSREKKERFSLILESASTNQTSMYLCASTKTTLQETQYFGPGTRLLVL.

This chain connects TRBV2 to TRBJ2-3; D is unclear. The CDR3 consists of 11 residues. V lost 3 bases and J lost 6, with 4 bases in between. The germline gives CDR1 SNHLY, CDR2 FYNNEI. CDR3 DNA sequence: TGTGCCAGCAGTGATTGGGATACGCAGTATTTT. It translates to CASSDWDTQYF.

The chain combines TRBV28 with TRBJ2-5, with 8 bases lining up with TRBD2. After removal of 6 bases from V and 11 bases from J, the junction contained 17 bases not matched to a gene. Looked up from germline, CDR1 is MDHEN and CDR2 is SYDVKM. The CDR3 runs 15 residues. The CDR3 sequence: CASSPGAAGEEEQYF. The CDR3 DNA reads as TGTGCCAGCAGCCCTGGGGCAGCGGGAGAGGAAGAGCAGTACTTC.

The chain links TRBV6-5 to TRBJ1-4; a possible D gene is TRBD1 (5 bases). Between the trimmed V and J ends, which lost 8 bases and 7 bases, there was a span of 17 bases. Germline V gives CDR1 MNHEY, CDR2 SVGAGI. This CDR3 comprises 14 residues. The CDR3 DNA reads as TGTGCCAGCCGAAGTCCAGGGTTAGGTGAAAAACTGTTTTTT. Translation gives CASRSPGLGEKLFF.

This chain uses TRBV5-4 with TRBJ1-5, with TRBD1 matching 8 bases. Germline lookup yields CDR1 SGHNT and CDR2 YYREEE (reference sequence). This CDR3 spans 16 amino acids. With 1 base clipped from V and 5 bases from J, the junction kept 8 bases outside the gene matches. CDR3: CASSLWDRLDYQPQHF. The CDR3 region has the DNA TGTGCCAGCAGCTTGTGGGACAGGCTGGACTATCAGCCCCAGCATTTT.

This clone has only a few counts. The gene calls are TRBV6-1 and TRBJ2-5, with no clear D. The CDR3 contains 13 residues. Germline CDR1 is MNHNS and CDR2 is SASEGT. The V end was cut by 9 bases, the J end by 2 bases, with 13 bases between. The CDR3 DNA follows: TGTGCCAGTTCCCCCGGGTTACAAGAGACCCAGTACTTC. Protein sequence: CASSPGLQETQYF.

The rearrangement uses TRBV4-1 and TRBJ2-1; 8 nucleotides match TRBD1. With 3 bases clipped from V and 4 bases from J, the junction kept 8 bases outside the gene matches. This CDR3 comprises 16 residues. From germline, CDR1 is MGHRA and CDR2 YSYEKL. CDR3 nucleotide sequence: TGCGCCAGCAGCCAGGAGACAGGGGTTCTTTACAATGAGCAGTTCTTC. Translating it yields CASSQETGVLYNEQFF.

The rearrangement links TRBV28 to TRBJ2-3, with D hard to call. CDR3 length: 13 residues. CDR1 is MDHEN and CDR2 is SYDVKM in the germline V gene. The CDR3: CVTARSSTDTQYF. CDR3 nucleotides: TGTGTCACAGCTAGGAGTAGCACAGATACGCAGTATTTT.